The sequence of this T cell receptor (beta chain) was determined in a study of blood T cell repertoires in COVID-19. Profiled with immunoSEQ multiplex PCR; TCRdb holds only in-frame clones, not every one. The top ten hold 25% to 35% of the sample, which has roughly 85,000 clones, 86% seen once. This clone is a singleton in its sample. V trimming: 8 bases; J trimming: 4 bases; junction bases outside the gene matches: 7. From germline, CDR1 is MNHNY and CDR2 SVGAGI (reference sequence). CDR3 size: 14 residues. The chain uses TRBV6-6 and TRBJ1-5, with 8 bases that match TRBD1. Sequencing used peripheral blood. The sequence was collected from a man between 45 and 60 years old with active or convalescent COVID-19. CDR3 nucleotide sequence: TGTGCCAGCGCCGGGACAGGCTTAAATCAGCCCCAGCATTTT. Encoded protein: CASAGTGLNQPQHF.